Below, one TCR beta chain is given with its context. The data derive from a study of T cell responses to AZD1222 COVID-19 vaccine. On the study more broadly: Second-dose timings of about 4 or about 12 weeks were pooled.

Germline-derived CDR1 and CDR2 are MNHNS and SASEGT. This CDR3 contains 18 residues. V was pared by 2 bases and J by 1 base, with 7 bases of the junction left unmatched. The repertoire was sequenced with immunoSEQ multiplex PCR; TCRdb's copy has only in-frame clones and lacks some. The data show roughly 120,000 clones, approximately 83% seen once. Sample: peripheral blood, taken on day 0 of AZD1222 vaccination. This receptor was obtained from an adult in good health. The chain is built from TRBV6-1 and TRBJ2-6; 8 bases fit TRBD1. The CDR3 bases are TGTGCCAGCAGTGAACCAGGGGGCCTTTTTTCTGGGGCCAACGTCCTGACTTTC. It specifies CASSEPGGLFSGANVLTF.